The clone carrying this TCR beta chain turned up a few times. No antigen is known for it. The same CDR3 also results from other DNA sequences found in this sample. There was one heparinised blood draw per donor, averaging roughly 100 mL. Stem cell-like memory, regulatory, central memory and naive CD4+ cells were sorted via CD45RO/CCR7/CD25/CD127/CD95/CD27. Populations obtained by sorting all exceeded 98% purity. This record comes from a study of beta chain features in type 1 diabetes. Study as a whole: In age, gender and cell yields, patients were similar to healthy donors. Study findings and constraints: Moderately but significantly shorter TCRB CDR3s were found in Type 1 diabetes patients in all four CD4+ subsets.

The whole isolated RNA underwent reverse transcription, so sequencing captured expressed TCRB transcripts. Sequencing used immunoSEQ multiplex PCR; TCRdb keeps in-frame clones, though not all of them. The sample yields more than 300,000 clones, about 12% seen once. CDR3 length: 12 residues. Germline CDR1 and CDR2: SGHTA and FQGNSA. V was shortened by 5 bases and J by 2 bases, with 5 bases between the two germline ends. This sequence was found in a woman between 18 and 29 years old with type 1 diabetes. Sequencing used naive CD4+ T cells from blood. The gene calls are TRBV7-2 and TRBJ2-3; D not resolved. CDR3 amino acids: CASSAYTDTQYF. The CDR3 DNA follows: TGTGCCAGCAGCGCGTACACAGATACGCAGTATTTT.